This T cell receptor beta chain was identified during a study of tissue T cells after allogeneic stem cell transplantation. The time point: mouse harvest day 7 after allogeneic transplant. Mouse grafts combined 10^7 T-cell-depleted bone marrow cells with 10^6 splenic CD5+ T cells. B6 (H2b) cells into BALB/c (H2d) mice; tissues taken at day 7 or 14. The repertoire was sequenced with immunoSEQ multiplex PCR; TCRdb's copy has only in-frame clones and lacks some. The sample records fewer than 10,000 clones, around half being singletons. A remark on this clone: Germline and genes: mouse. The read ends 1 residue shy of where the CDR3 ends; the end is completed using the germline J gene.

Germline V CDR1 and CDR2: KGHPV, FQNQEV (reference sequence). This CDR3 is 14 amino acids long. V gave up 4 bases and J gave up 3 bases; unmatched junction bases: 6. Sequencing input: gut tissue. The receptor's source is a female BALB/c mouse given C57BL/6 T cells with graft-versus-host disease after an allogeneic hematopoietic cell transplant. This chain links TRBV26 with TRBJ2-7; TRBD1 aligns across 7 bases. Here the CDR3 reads CASSRPGTVYEQYF. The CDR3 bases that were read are TGTGCCAGCAGTCGTCCCGGGACAGTCTATGAACAGTAC.